This note documents a single T cell receptor beta chain sequence. In germline, CDR1 is MDHEN, CDR2 SYDVKM. The CDR3 sequence is 15 residues long. The record originates from a study of T cell clusters in autoimmune cytopenias. Turning to the study itself: Healthy donor controls had a mean age of around 57 years and median age of roughly 64 years.

TRB was amplified by touch-down multiplex PCR, primer pools A and B combined. TCRdb reprocessed the multiplex PCR reads, keeping one entry per CDR3 protein, no DNA. The table counts roughly 6,000 distinct CDR3 sequences; approximately 7.5% lies in the top ten. TRB was amplified from approximately 250 ng of peripheral blood genomic DNA per sample. These data were also filed under a second study, of T cell repertoires in aging, cancer and after chemotherapy. Per that paper: The whole study produced a dataset of roughly 8.6 million TCR reads. Compared with age-matched healthy donors, untreated hematological or solid cancer patients showed higher blood TCR clonality. The repertoire data cannot show anything about immunological memory following chemotherapy.

The specimen sequenced was peripheral blood. This TCR derives from a human donor in good health. The rearrangement links TRBV28 to TRBJ1-2; TCRdb's assignment of TRBD1 cannot be checked, as there is no DNA. The CDR3 sequence is CASSHDDRDSSGYTF.